The rows below give T cell receptor beta chains drawn from one sample of a study of T cells in Graves' hyperthyroidism and ophthalmopathy. TCRdb used MiXCR to reprocess the multiplex PCR reads, holding one entry per CDR3 protein. Of under 450,000 distinct CDR3 sequences listed, 15% to 19% are singletons. Sequenced input: blood. These receptors all stem from a woman younger than 35 with Graves' hyperthyroidism. Each CDR3 is given with its conserved first and last residue. A D gene is named only where the DNA matches it firmly. Rows give clone size only sometimes, using once, few, many, or a class for an expanded clone.

NA	many	TRBJ2-3	TRBV27	CASMQGGLTQYF	TGTGCCAGCATGCAGGGCGGATTAACGCAGTATTTT
NA	many	TRBJ1-1	TRBV9	CASSPRQGGTEAFF	TGTGCCAGCAGCCCCCGGCAGGGAGGCACTGAAGCTTTCTTT
TRBD1	few	TRBJ2-7	TRBV7-9	CASSFGTGSSEEQYF	TGTGCCAGCAGCTTTGGGACAGGGAGTTCAGAAGAGCAGTACTTC
TRBD2	NA	TRBJ2-1	TRBV4-1	CASSQPTSGSMNEQFF	TGCGCCAGCAGCCAACCGACTAGCGGGAGTATGAATGAGCAGTTCTTC
NA	many	TRBJ2-3	TRBV7-2	CASSLDGRDTDTQYF	TGTGCCAGCAGCTTAGATGGACGGGACACAGATACGCAGTATTTT
TRBD2	many	TRBJ2-1	TRBV3-1	CASSPAGGEGFF	TGTGCCAGCTCCCCAGCGGGAGGGGAGGGGTTCTTC
NA	NA	TRBJ2-5	TRBV7-2	CASSLAQGAETQYF	TGTGCCAGCAGCTTAGCGCAGGGCGCGGAGACCCAGTACTTC
NA	NA	TRBJ1-1	TRBV9	CASSVESNTEAFF	TGTGCCAGCAGCGTCGAGAGCAACACTGAAGCTTTCTTT
NA	NA	TRBJ1-1	TRBV11-2	CASSSPTQNTEAFF	TGTGCCAGCAGCTCCCCCACCCAGAACACTGAAGCTTTCTTT
NA	NA	TRBJ1-1	TRBV11-3	CASSATGTTEAFF	TGTGCCAGCAGCGCAACAGGGACCACTGAAGCTTTCTTT
TRBD1	few	TRBJ2-6	TRBV20-1	CSGKQGAGGANVLTF	TGCAGTGGAAAACAGGGGGCGGGTGGGGCCAACGTCCTGACTTTC
NA	many	TRBJ2-1	TRBV2	CASRMDLRPNEQFF	TGTGCCAGCAGGATGGACCTAAGGCCCAATGAGCAGTTCTTC
NA	NA	TRBJ2-1	TRBV6-2/TRBV6-3	CASRRAQNEQFF	TGTGCCAGCAGGCGGGCCCAGAATGAGCAGTTCTTC
NA	NA	TRBJ2-3	TRBV10-3	CAISADPPDTQYF	TGTGCCATCAGTGCCGACCCCCCAGATACGCAGTATTTT
NA	many	TRBJ1-2	TRBV7-8	CASSYKWAAGSGGGYTF	TGTGCCAGCAGCTATAAGTGGGCCGCGGGATCTGGAGGGGGCTACACCTTC
NA	many	TRBJ1-1	TRBV12-3/TRBV12-4	CASRRRGEAFF	TGTGCCAGCAGGAGGCGGGGTGAAGCTTTCTTT
NA	many	TRBJ2-5	TRBV20-1	CSARRAATETQYF	TGCAGTGCTAGACGGGCAGCGACGGAGACCCAGTACTTC
NA	few	TRBJ2-3	TRBV7-9	CASSLTQGDTQYF	TGTGCCAGCAGCTTGACACAGGGAGATACGCAGTATTTT
TRBD1	few	TRBJ2-1	TRBV4-1	CASSPRDRANNEQFF	TGCGCCAGCAGCCCTCGGGACAGGGCTAATAATGAGCAGTTCTTC
NA	many	TRBJ2-1	TRBV12-3/TRBV12-4	CASTLGQGEQFF	TGTGCCAGCACCCTTGGTCAGGGCGAGCAGTTCTTC
NA	few	TRBJ2-3	TRBV9	CASSFQTVTSSTDTQYF	TGTGCCAGCAGCTTCCAGACAGTCACTTCTAGCACAGATACGCAGTATTTT
NA	NA	TRBJ1-4	TRBV4-1	CASSLLPPGGQNEKLFF	TGCGCCAGCAGCCTCCTCCCCCCGGGGGGTCAGAATGAAAAACTGTTTTTT
TRBD2	NA	TRBJ2-2	TRBV7-3	CASSLLRTSGPRAGELFF	TGTGCCAGCAGCCTCCTGCGGACTAGCGGACCAAGGGCCGGGGAGCTGTTTTTT
NA	many	TRBJ2-7	TRBV28	CASGSGYEQYF	TGTGCCAGTGGGAGTGGATACGAGCAGTACTTC
NA	many	TRBJ2-1	TRBV20-1	CSASADWRGGNNEQFF	TGCAGTGCTAGTGCCGACTGGCGGGGAGGAAACAATGAGCAGTTCTTC
TRBD1	many	TRBJ2-4	TRBV20-1	CSALGEGAPIQYF	TGCAGTGCCCTGGGCGAGGGGGCTCCTATTCAGTACTTC
NA	many	TRBJ1-5	TRBV6-2/TRBV6-3	CASTVGPNQPQHF	TGTGCCAGCACTGTCGGACCCAATCAGCCCCAGCATTTT
NA	NA	TRBJ2-3	TRBV11-1	CASSLLLASTDTQYF	TGTGCCAGCAGCTTATTACTAGCTAGCACAGATACGCAGTATTTT
NA	NA	TRBJ2-7	TRBV20-1	CSARGGAQQYF	TGCAGTGCTAGAGGGGGGGCTCAGCAGTACTTC
NA	many	TRBJ1-2	TRBV7-8	CASSSDYNGYGYTF	TGTGCCAGCAGTTCAGATTATAACGGTTATGGCTACACCTTC
TRBD1	NA	TRBJ2-5	TRBV10-3	CAISGDRVKETQYF	TGTGCCATCAGTGGCGACAGGGTGAAAGAGACCCAGTACTTC
NA	many	TRBJ2-1	TRBV20-1	CSASTLASYYNEQFF	TGCAGTGCTAGCACCCTAGCGTCCTACTACAATGAGCAGTTCTTC
NA	few	TRBJ2-3	TRBV4-1	CASSQVALADTQYF	TGCGCCAGCAGCCAAGTTGCCCTGGCAGATACGCAGTATTTT
TRBD2	once	TRBJ2-7	TRBV6-1	CASSRTSGYKQYF	TGTGCCTCCAGTCGGACTAGCGGCTACAAGCAGTACTTC
NA	NA	TRBJ2-3	TRBV6-2/TRBV6-3	CASSSTLDFTQYF	TGTGCCAGCAGTTCCACCCTAGATTTTACGCAGTATTTT
NA	few	TRBJ2-7	TRBV7-9	CASSVVDEQYF	TGTGCCAGCAGCGTAGTGGACGAGCAGTACTTC
NA	NA	TRBJ2-4	TRBV29-1	CSVGFSGGTDIQYF	TGCAGCGTTGGTTTTTCTGGGGGCACGGACATTCAGTACTTC
TRBD2	few	TRBJ2-1	TRBV9	CASSQGLGRDQFF	TGTGCCAGCAGCCAAGGACTAGGGCGAGATCAGTTCTTC